Described below is a single TCR beta chain sequence and its context. Germline CDR1 DFQATT, CDR2 SNEGSKA (reference sequence). CDR3 length equals 12 residues. With 4 bases removed from V and 3 bases from J, the gap between germline ends came to 9 bases. MiXCR was run by TCRdb on the 5' RACE reads, yielding one entry per CDR3 protein. The sample contains around 440,000 distinct CDR3 sequences, 18% of which appear only once. The data were obtained in a study of T-cell memory formation after mild COVID-19. The chain carries TRBV20-1 and TRBJ1-2; D might be TRBD1 (5 bases). This sequence was found in an adult woman who had mild COVID-19 (a few samples of this study predate the infection). Cell type and time point are not known. What was sequenced was PBMCs or a T cell subset sorted from them (not recorded which). CDR3 nucleotides: TGCAGTGCTACAGGGACCGACTATGGCTACACCTTC. Translating it yields CSATGTDYGYTF.